This T cell receptor beta chain appears in the sequencing data of a study of vaccination and CD4 T cells after COVID-19. At the Johns Hopkins FTIC core, DNA taken from cultured CD4+ T cells was sequenced by way of the Oncomine TCR Beta short-read assay. Scientists extracted genomic DNA from CD4+ T cells grown in culture. TCRdb ran MiXCR on the PCR reads and lists one entry per CDR3 protein. The data show about 12,000 distinct CDR3 sequences, about two thirds seen once. The V end lost 0 bases, the J end lost 2 bases, and 11 bases lay between the germline ends. Germline loops: CDR1 SGDLS, CDR2 YYNGEE. The CDR3 extends over 15 amino acids. Of note for this clonotype: Its cognate antigen is unknown.

Overall study results and limits: Although the median of SARS-CoV-2-reactive clonotypes rose from roughly 21 to 40, the change was not significant.

Treatment here: roughly 11-day PBMC culture with coronavirus spike peptide pools or control peptides (ViraFEST assay). Sequencing was carried out using CD4+ T cells from blood, cultured in vitro. The clonotype originates from a human donor who had recovered from COVID-19. This chain connects TRBV9 to TRBJ2-5; no clear D gene. The CDR3 DNA reads as TGTGCCAGCAGCGTAGGACTGGGCCCACAAGAGACCCAGTACTTC. Translated: CASSVGLGPQETQYF.